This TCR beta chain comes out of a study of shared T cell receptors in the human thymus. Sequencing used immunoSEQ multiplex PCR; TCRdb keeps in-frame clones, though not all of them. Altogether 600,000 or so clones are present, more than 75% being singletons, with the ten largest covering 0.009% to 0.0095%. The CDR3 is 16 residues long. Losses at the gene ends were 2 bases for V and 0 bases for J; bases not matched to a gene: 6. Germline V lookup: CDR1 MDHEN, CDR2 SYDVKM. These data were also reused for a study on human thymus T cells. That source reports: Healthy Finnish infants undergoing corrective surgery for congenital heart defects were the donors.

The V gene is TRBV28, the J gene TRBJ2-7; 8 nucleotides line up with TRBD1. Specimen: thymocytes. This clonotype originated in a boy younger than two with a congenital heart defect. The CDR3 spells CASSLLDRASSYEQYF. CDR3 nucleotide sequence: TGTGCCAGCAGTTTACTGGACAGGGCCAGCTCCTACGAGCAGTACTTC.